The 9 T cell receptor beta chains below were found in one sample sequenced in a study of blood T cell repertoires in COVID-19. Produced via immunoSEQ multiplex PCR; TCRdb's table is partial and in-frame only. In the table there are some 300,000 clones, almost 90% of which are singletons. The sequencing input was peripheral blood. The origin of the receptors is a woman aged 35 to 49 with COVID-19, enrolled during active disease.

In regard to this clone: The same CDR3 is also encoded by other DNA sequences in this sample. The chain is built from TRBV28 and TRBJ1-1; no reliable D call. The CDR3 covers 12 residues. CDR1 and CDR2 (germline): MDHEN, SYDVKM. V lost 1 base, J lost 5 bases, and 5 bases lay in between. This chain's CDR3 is CASSLLRTEAFF. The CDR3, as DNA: TGTGCCAGCAGTTTATTGCGGACTGAAGCTTTCTTT.

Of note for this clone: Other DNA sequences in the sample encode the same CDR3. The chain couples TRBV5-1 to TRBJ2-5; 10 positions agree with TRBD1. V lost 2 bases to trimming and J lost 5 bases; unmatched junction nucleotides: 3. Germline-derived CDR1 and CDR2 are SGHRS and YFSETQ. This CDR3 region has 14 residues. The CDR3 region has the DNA TGCGCCAGCAGCTTAGACAGGGGGCAGGAGACCCAGTACTTC. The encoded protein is CASSLDRGQETQYF.

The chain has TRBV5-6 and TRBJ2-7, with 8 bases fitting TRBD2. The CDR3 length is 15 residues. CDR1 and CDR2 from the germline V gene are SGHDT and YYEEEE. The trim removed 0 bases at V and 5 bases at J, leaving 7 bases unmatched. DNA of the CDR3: TGTGCCAGCAGCTTGGTGTTAGCGGGATTTAACGAGCAGTACTTC. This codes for CASSLVLAGFNEQYF.

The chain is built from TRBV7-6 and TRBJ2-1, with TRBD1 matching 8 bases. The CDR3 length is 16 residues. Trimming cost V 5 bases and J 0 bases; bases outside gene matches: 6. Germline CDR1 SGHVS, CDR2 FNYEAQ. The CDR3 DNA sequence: TGTGCCAGCAGCCCAGACAGGGGAAGCTCCTACAATGAGCAGTTCTTC. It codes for CASSPDRGSSYNEQFF.

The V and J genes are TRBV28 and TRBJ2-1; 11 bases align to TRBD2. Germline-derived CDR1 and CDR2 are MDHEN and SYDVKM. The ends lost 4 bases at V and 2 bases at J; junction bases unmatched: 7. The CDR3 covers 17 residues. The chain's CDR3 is CASSSLTSGSAYNEQFF. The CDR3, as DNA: TGTGCCAGCAGTTCCCTAACTAGCGGGAGCGCCTACAATGAGCAGTTCTTC. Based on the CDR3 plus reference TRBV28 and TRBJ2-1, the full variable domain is DVKVTQSSRYLVKRTGEKVFLECVQDMDHENMFWYRQDPGLGLRLIYFSYDVKMKEKGDIPEGYSVSREKKERFSLILESASTNQTSMYLCASSSLTSGSAYNEQFFGPGTRLTVL.

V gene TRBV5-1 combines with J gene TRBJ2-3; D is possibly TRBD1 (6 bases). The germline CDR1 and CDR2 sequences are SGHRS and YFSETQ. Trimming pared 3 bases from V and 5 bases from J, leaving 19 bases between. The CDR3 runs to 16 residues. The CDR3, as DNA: TGCGCCAGCAGCTCGTACAGGGCTGGGACCGGAGATACGCAGTATTTT. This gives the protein CASSSYRAGTGDTQYF.

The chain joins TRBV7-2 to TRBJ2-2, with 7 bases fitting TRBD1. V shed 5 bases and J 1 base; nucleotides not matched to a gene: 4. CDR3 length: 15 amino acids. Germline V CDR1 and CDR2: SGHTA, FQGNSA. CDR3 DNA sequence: TGTGCCAGCAGCAGAAGGACAGGGAACACCGGGGAGCTGTTTTTT. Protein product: CASSRRTGNTGELFF.

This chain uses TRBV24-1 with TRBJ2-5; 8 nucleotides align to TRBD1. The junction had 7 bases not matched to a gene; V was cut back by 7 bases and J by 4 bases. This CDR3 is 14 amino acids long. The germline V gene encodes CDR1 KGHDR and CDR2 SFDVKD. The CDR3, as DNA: TGTGCCACCAGGGCGGACAGGGAAGGAGAGACCCAGTACTTC. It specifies CATRADREGETQYF.

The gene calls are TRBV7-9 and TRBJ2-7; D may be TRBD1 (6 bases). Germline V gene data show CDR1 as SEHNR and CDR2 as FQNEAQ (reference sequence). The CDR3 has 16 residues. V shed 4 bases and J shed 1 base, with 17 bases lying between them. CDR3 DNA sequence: TGTGCCAGCAGCTCTGTTGTCGGGCAGGGGTCCTACGAGCAGTACTTC. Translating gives CASSSVVGQGSYEQYF.